A single sample is the source of the 10 T cell receptor beta chains below, sequenced in a study of identical twins' blood T cells (dated by TCRdb to the early 2010s). Receptor amplification or capture employed 5' RACE. TCRdb names Illumina Genome Analyzer IIx as the instrument used. TCRdb trimmed the raw reads at Q25, called clones with MiXCR and kept productive beta chains. When rows share a CDR3 protein, they turn into one entry using the most common DNA and genes. Within this sample are 350,000 to 400,000 distinct CDR3 sequences, with roughly 30% of them counted one time only. Of the sample, more than 5.5% falls within the top ten clones. The sequenced sample consisted of PBMCs. The source of these receptors is a woman aged 18-49 years in good health.

This clonotype appeared a few times. This chain uses TRBV7-9 with TRBJ2-3; perhaps TRBD2 as D (6 bases). The CDR3 sequence is 16 residues long. Germline V gene data show CDR1 as SEHNR and CDR2 as FQNEAQ (reference sequence). With 1 base removed from V and 6 bases from J, the gap between germline ends came to 17 bases. CDR3 amino acids: CASSLDRWGELDTQYF. DNA for the CDR3: TGTGCCAGCAGCTTAGATCGGTGGGGGGAGTTGGATACGCAGTATTTT.

The V and J genes are TRBV20-1 and TRBJ1-4; D gene uncertain. Germline CDR1 reads DFQATT; CDR2 reads SNEGSKA (reference sequence). There are 12 residues in the CDR3. V gave up 7 bases and J gave up 8 bases, with 14 bases separating them. CDR3 coding DNA: TGCAGTGTCGAAGGACGATACGAAAAACTGTTTTTT. This gives the protein CSVEGRYEKLFF.

This clonotype has only one observation. The V gene is TRBV5-1, the J gene TRBJ2-1; D gene ambiguous. The germline gives CDR1 SGHRS, CDR2 YFSETQ. The CDR3 consists of 15 residues. Trimming removed 4 bases from V and 2 bases from J, with 13 bases in between. CDR3 in DNA: TGCGCCAGCAGCCTGATATCCGGGCCCTACAATGAGCAGTTCTTC. This translates into CASSLISGPYNEQFF.

Ten or more counts support this clonotype. The chain combines TRBV20-1 with TRBJ2-7, with D possibly matching TRBD2 (5 bases). V dropped 5 bases and J dropped 4 bases, with 15 bases sitting between them. This CDR3 has 13 residues. The V gene's germline CDR1 is DFQATT and CDR2 SNEGSKA (reference sequence). The CDR3 sequence is CSAHHGEFYEQYF. The CDR3 bases are TGCAGTGCTCATCACGGGGAGTTTTACGAGCAGTACTTC.

This clonotype was seen at least ten times. J is TRBJ1-2 and V is TRBV2; D possibly corresponds to TRBD1 (5 bases). Germline-derived CDR1 and CDR2 are SNHLY and FYNNEI. Trimming took 4 bases from V and 4 from J, leaving 13 bases between them. The CDR3 extends over 14 amino acids. CDR3 region: CASSGTTRGYGYTF. The CDR3 DNA is TGTGCCAGCAGTGGGACAACCCGAGGCTATGGCTACACCTTC.

This clonotype was seen a handful of times. V is TRBV24-1 and J is TRBJ1-5; D is uncertain. The CDR3 has 10 amino acids. Germline CDR1 is KGHDR and CDR2 is SFDVKD. V was trimmed by 9 bases and J by 8 bases, leaving 7 bases between them. This CDR3 is CATPGEPQHF. DNA of the CDR3: TGTGCCACCCCTGGAGAGCCCCAGCATTTT.

V usage is TRBV5-6 and J usage is TRBJ2-7; 9 bases map to TRBD2. There are 14 residues in the CDR3. Unmatched junction bases numbered 5, after V lost 1 base and J lost 6 bases. The germline gives CDR1 SGHDT, CDR2 YYEEEE. The CDR3 protein is CASSLIAGGLEQYF. In DNA form, the CDR3 reads TGTGCCAGCAGCTTGATTGCGGGGGGGCTCGAGCAGTACTTC.

The chain recombines TRBV20-1 with TRBJ2-7, with D unclear. This CDR3 spans 15 amino acids. V was pared by 2 bases and J by 7 bases, with 21 bases between. Germline CDR1 is DFQATT and CDR2 is SNEGSKA (reference sequence). CDR3 coding DNA: TGCAGTGCTAGACCAAACCTCGGATCAGGCTCGGAGCAGTACTTC. It is translated as CSARPNLGSGSEQYF.

V and J are TRBV27 and TRBJ2-7, with 7 positions matching TRBD1. The CDR3 contains 14 residues. V lost 5 bases and J lost 6; bases outside the gene matches: 10. The germline gives CDR1 MNHEY, CDR2 SMNVEV (reference sequence). CDR3 DNA: TGTGCCAGCAGTGAACAGGGGACCGTGGGCGAGCAGTACTTC. This encodes CASSEQGTVGEQYF.

The CDR3 DNA reads as TGCGCCAGCAGGGGATTTGGCACTGAAGCTTTCTTT. As protein: CASRGFGTEAFF. The chain joins TRBV10-2 to TRBJ1-1, with D unresolved. This CDR3 comprises 12 residues. V was cut by 6 bases and J by 4 bases, with 9 bases left in between. CDR1 is WSHSY and CDR2 is SAAADI in the germline V gene.